The entry below gives a single T cell receptor (beta chain) sequence along with its context. This sample is drawn from a study of blood T cell repertoires in COVID-19. This CDR3 comprises 14 residues. V was cut by 0 bases and J by 3 bases, with 6 bases left in between. Germline CDR1 reads LGHNT; CDR2 reads FRNRAP. Source study methods: For nucleated cells, counts were estimated from reference gene primer amplification. Clones were sequenced by immunoSEQ multiplex PCR, and TCRdb holds only the in-frame ones, with some missing. D and trimming were read from the DNA, whereas the V and J calls and clone size are those reported in that table. The repertoire holds over 150,000 clones, with approximately 85% as singletons. Ages ranged from roughly 18 to 95 years, with residence in some 25 US areas. For recovered donors of Cohort 3, there were two negative PCRs, clearance, or symptom resolution.

This TCR came from a man aged 35-49 years who had recovered from COVID-19. Sequenced sample: PBMCs or T cells enriched from blood (not recorded which). The chain carries TRBV12-5 and TRBJ2-1; tentatively, D is TRBD1 (5 bases). The CDR3 nucleotides are TGTGCTAGTGGTTTGGTGGACAACTACAATGAGCAGTTCTTC. Residues: CASGLVDNYNEQFF.